This passage covers 30 T cell receptor beta chains from one sample sequenced in a study of blood T cell repertoires in COVID-19. Assay: immunoSEQ multiplex PCR; the TCRdb copy retains only in-frame clones and omits some. The repertoire consists of tens of thousands of clones, with roughly 80% occurring once and the leading ten covering about 20%. The sequenced sample was peripheral blood. The receptors come from a woman aged 55-75 years with acute or convalescent COVID-19.

This clone was seen once. This rearrangement joins TRBV6-5 to TRBJ1-6, with 8 bases lining up with TRBD1. The germline V gene has CDR1 MNHEY and CDR2 SVGAGI. The V segment lost 8 bases and the J segment 5 bases; nucleotides outside the gene matches: 5. This CDR3 comprises 14 residues. CDR3 protein: CASLKQGDNSPLHF. DNA of the CDR3: TGTGCCAGCTTAAAACAGGGGGATAATTCACCCCTCCACTTT.

This chain uses TRBV7-3 with TRBJ2-3, with 13 bases that match TRBD2. The length of the CDR3 is 16 residues. Germline assignment: CDR1 SGHTA and CDR2 FQGTGA. The V and J ends lost 5 bases and 5 bases, in that order; junction bases with no gene match: 7. The CDR3 DNA reads TGTGCCAGCAGCATCACTAGCGGGGGGGCCAGAGATACGCAGTATTTT. Protein sequence: CASSITSGGARDTQYF.

The gene calls are TRBV7-2 and TRBJ1-2, with a weak D call TRBD1 (5 bases). V dropped 0 bases and J dropped 8 bases, with 13 bases sitting between them. This CDR3 has 14 residues. Germline values: CDR1 SGHTA, CDR2 FQGNSA. CDR3 DNA sequence: TGTGCCAGCAGCTTAGCGTGGGGGGAATCAGGCTACACCTTC. This encodes CASSLAWGESGYTF. Supplemented by reference TRBV7-2 and TRBJ1-2, the full variable domain reads GAGVSQSPSNKVTEKGKDVELRCDPISGHTALYWYRQSLGQGLEFLIYFQGNSAPDKSGLPSDRFSAERTGGSVSTLTIQRTQQEDSAVYLCASSLAWGESGYTFGSGTRLTVV.

The gene calls are TRBV6-6 and TRBJ1-2; unclear D gene. CDR1 is MNHNY, CDR2 SVGAGI, per germline (reference sequence). V lost 6 bases, J lost 3 bases, and 11 bases lay in between. The CDR3 covers 13 residues. The CDR3 DNA follows: TGTGCCAGCAGAAACGACGGGTACTATGGCTACACCTTC. It specifies CASRNDGYYGYTF.

CDR3 sequence (DNA): TGTGCCAGCAGCAAATCGGAGGGGCGAGAAAAACTGTTTTTT. It yields the protein CASSKSEGREKLFF. The chain has TRBV21-1 and TRBJ1-4. TRBV21-1 constitutes a pseudogene. The CDR3 has 14 amino acids.

J is TRBJ2-7 and V is TRBV6-6; 8 bases are a match to TRBD1. This CDR3 contains 14 residues. Germline assignment: CDR1 MNHNY and CDR2 SVGAGI (reference sequence). Trimming removed 4 bases from V and 3 bases from J; junction bases left unmatched: 5. CDR3 amino acids: CASSFGTGIYEQYV. The CDR3 bases are TGTGCCAGCAGTTTTGGGACAGGAATCTACGAGCAGTACGTC.

The chain joins TRBV6-5 to TRBJ2-1, with 7 bases fitting TRBD1. J lost 2 bases, V lost 2 bases, and 3 bases had no gene match. The CDR3 consists of 15 residues. The germline V gene encodes CDR1 MNHEY and CDR2 SVGAGI. The DNA for the CDR3 is TGTGCCAGCAGTTACCGCCAGGGGGCCTACAATGAGCAGTTCTTC. Protein sequence: CASSYRQGAYNEQFF.

This sequence joins TRBV6-5 and TRBJ1-1; no clear D gene. The length of the CDR3 is 14 residues. The ends were cut back, 4 bases at V and 2 bases at J, with 11 bases in the middle. Per germline, CDR1 MNHEY and CDR2 SVGAGI. In DNA form, the CDR3 reads TGTGCCAGCAGTTCAAGGACGGGAAACACTGAAGCTTTCTTT. Translation gives CASSSRTGNTEAFF.

CDR3 nucleotides: TGTGCCAGCAGTTACGGAGGACTCTATGGCTACACCTTC. It translates to CASSYGGLYGYTF. V gene TRBV6-2 or TRBV6-3 combines with J gene TRBJ1-2; D remains unclear. Trimming took 2 bases from V and 4 from J, leaving 8 bases between them. The length of the CDR3 is 13 residues. The germline gives CDR1 MNHEY, CDR2 SVGEGT.

J is TRBJ2-4 and V is TRBV20-1, with TRBD1 matching over 9 bases. Germline-derived CDR1 and CDR2 are DFQATT and SNEGSKA (reference sequence). V was clipped by 3 bases and J by 2 bases; unmatched bases: 11. The CDR3 covers 17 residues. In DNA form, the CDR3 reads TGCAGTGCTAGTCTGCGACAGGGGGGATTTACCAAAAACATTCAGTACTTC. Residues: CSASLRQGGFTKNIQYF.

This sequence joins TRBV18 and TRBJ2-1, with D perhaps TRBD1 (6 bases). Germline V CDR1 and CDR2: KGHSH, LQKENI. The CDR3 runs to 15 residues. With 2 bases removed from V and 0 bases from J, the gap between germline ends came to 8 bases. CDR3: CASSPEGDSYNEQFF. The CDR3 DNA follows: TGTGCCAGCTCACCAGAGGGGGACTCCTACAATGAGCAGTTCTTC.

This chain connects TRBV14 to TRBJ1-6; 10 nucleotides match TRBD1. The CDR3 consists of 15 residues. Looked up from germline, CDR1 is SGHDN and CDR2 is FVKESK. With 1 base clipped from V and 13 bases from J, the junction kept 7 bases outside the gene matches. The CDR3 DNA reads as TGTGCCAGCAGCCAAGCTGACAGGGGGCCCTCGCCCCTCCACTTT. This codes for CASSQADRGPSPLHF.

The chain combines TRBV10-2 with TRBJ1-1; 7 positions agree with TRBD1. This CDR3 contains 14 residues. V lost 4 bases and J lost 6; bases outside the gene matches: 8. Looked up from germline, CDR1 is WSHSY and CDR2 is SAAADI. The CDR3 region has the DNA TGCGCCAGCAGTGGAATCGGGACAGCATCTGAAGCTTTCTTT. This sequence encodes CASSGIGTASEAFF.

In DNA form, the CDR3 reads TGTGCCAGCAGTTTACAGGGCCCAACTGGGACCCAGTACTTC. Encoded protein: CASSLQGPTGTQYF. The gene calls are TRBV2 and TRBJ2-5, with a weak D call TRBD1 (6 bases). V lost 5 bases to trimming and J lost 7 bases, with 17 bases between them. This CDR3 has 14 residues. The germline V gene has CDR1 SNHLY and CDR2 FYNNEI.

The CDR3 sequence is CATSRGGAVIANYGYTF. The CDR3 nucleotides are TGTGCCACCAGCAGAGGTGGGGCCGTCATAGCTAACTATGGCTACACCTTC. V is TRBV15 and J is TRBJ1-2; D might be TRBD1 (5 bases). Per the germline V gene, CDR1 is LNHNV and CDR2 is YYDKDF (reference sequence). V was cut by 1 base and J by 0 bases, with 15 bases left in between. CDR3 size: 17 residues.

This clone was counted between two and nine times. The chain employs TRBV18 and TRBJ2-2; a possible D gene is TRBD2 (5 bases). CDR1 and CDR2 from the germline V gene are KGHSH and LQKENI. Trimming left V 5 bases short and J 6 bases short, with 10 bases between. The CDR3 loop spans 13 amino acids. CDR3: CASSGRAAGELFF. CDR3 DNA sequence: TGTGCCAGCTCAGGCAGAGCGGCCGGGGAGCTGTTTTTT.

The chain joins TRBV19 to TRBJ2-1; the match to TRBD1 covers 10 bases. The CDR3 is 15 residues long. The V gene's germline CDR1 is LNHDA and CDR2 SQIVND (reference sequence). V shed 3 bases, J shed 10 bases, and the junction held 9 bases outside the gene matches. CDR3 nucleotides: TGTGCCAGTAGTATTAGGAGACAGGGGGCTGGCGAGCAGTTCTTC. Its translation: CASSIRRQGAGEQFF.

V gene TRBV6-5 combines with J gene TRBJ1-2, with TRBD1 as a possible D gene (6 bases). Trimming removed 2 bases at V and 8 bases at J, with 12 bases between. This CDR3 comprises 13 residues. CDR1 MNHEY and CDR2 SVGAGI come from the germline V gene. The CDR3 region has the DNA TGTGCCAGCAGTTACGCGACAGGCGGGGGCTACACCTTC. It yields the protein CASSYATGGGYTF.

J is TRBJ1-4 and V is TRBV28, with D unresolved. V lost 1 base, J lost 6 bases, and 12 bases lay in between. The germline CDR1 and CDR2 sequences are MDHEN and SYDVKM. The CDR3 loop spans 15 amino acids. This chain's CDR3 is CASSLSTGSYEKLFF. In nucleotides, the CDR3 is TGTGCCAGCAGTTTATCAACGGGAAGTTATGAAAAACTGTTTTTT. The complete variable domain, with remaining parts taken from reference TRBV28 and TRBJ1-4, reads DVKVTQSSRYLVKRTGEKVFLECVQDMDHENMFWYRQDPGLGLRLIYFSYDVKMKEKGDIPEGYSVSREKKERFSLILESASTNQTSMYLCASSLSTGSYEKLFFGSGTQLSVL.

Only one count was recorded for this clone. The chain recombines TRBV7-2 with TRBJ2-2; D may be TRBD1 (5 bases). V was cut by 5 bases and J by 3 bases, with 13 bases left in between. This CDR3 region has 15 residues. Germline V lookup: CDR1 SGHTA, CDR2 FQGNSA. CDR3 bases: TGTGCCAGCAGCGTTAGGGGCAGGGACACCGGGGAGCTGTTTTTT. It is translated as CASSVRGRDTGELFF.

In its sample, this clone was seen once. V and J are TRBV24-1 and TRBJ2-1; D ambiguous. The V end lost 1 base, the J end lost 6 bases, and 15 bases lay between the germline ends. In germline, CDR1 is KGHDR, CDR2 SFDVKD. This CDR3 is 16 amino acids long. CDR3 residues: CATSDLKYSNTNEQFF. The DNA for the CDR3 is TGTGCCACCAGTGATTTAAAGTACTCAAATACCAATGAGCAGTTCTTC.

V usage is TRBV10-3 and J usage is TRBJ1-4, with D uncertain. The CDR3 contains 14 residues. V was trimmed by 5 bases and J by 8 bases, leaving 15 bases between them. Germline assignment: CDR1 ENHRY and CDR2 SYGVKD. The CDR3: CAISRDVGREKLFF. For the CDR3, the DNA is TGTGCCATCAGTCGGGATGTGGGGAGAGAAAAACTGTTTTTT.

This sequence joins TRBV29-1 and TRBJ1-3; 8 nucleotides align to TRBD1. This CDR3 region has 13 residues. Germline V gene lookup returns CDR1 SQVTM and CDR2 ANQGSEA. Unmatched junction bases numbered 1, after V lost 4 bases and J lost 2 bases. The CDR3 here is CSVGQGTGNTIYF. CDR3 in DNA: TGCAGCGTTGGACAGGGGACTGGAAACACCATATATTTT.

In this sample, this clone turned up a few times. The chain uses TRBV29-1 and TRBJ2-1; 7 nucleotides align to TRBD1. The trim removed 3 bases at V and 7 bases at J, leaving 6 bases unmatched. Germline CDR1 SQVTM, CDR2 ANQGSEA. CDR3 length: 13 amino acids. The CDR3 region is CSVETGRKNEQFF. CDR3 sequence (DNA): TGCAGCGTTGAGACAGGGAGAAAAAATGAGCAGTTCTTC.

This chain joins TRBV14 and TRBJ1-2, with a tentative D call TRBD1 (6 bases). CDR1 SGHDN and CDR2 FVKESK come from the germline V gene. This CDR3 contains 14 residues. The ends were cut back, 4 bases at V and 5 bases at J, with 14 bases in the middle. CDR3 region: CASSPIQGKYGYTF. CDR3 nucleotides: TGTGCCAGCAGCCCGATACAGGGCAAATATGGCTACACCTTC.

The chain joins TRBV7-9 to TRBJ1-2; D not certain. The CDR3 is made up of 15 amino acids. Per the germline V gene, CDR1 is SEHNR and CDR2 is FQNEAQ (reference sequence). Trimming pared 5 bases from V and 8 bases from J, leaving 21 bases between. The CDR3 is CASSREVISPEGYTF. The CDR3 DNA reads as TGTGCCAGCAGCCGTGAAGTTATTTCCCCGGAGGGCTACACCTTC. Full variable domain (rest looked up from reference TRBV7-9 and TRBJ1-2): DTGVSQNPRHKITKRGQNVTFRCDPISEHNRLYWYRQTLGQGPEFLTYFQNEAQLEKSRLLSDRFSAERPKGSFSTLEIQRTEQGDSAMYLCASSREVISPEGYTFGSGTRLTVV.

The chain employs TRBV24-1 and TRBJ2-1, with 15 bases identical to TRBD2. Germline lookup yields CDR1 KGHDR and CDR2 SFDVKD. The CDR3 runs to 16 residues. Losses at the gene ends were 3 bases for V and 9 bases for J; bases not matched to a gene: 5. The CDR3 coding sequence is TGTGCCACCAGTGATACCGGACTAGCGGGGGGGCTTGAGCAGTTCTTC. Its translation: CATSDTGLAGGLEQFF.

V and J are TRBV9 and TRBJ2-7; possible D gene TRBD2, 5 bases. This CDR3 region has 12 residues. The V gene lost 4 bases and the J gene lost 9 bases, with 14 bases spanning the gap. Germline V gene data show CDR1 as SGDLS and CDR2 as YYNGEE. The CDR3 is CASSPRGSGQYF. The CDR3 bases are TGTGCCAGCAGCCCCCGGGGATCGGGGCAGTACTTC.

The sample holds a few counts of this clone. V and J are TRBV7-8 and TRBJ2-2; weak D call: TRBD1 (6 bases). This CDR3 spans 16 amino acids. V lost 0 bases and J lost 6, with 14 bases in between. Looked up from germline, CDR1 is SGHVS and CDR2 is FQNEAQ. The CDR3 DNA reads as TGTGCCAGCAGCTTAGCATTAGCAGGGGTTGCCGGGGAGCTGTTTTTT. Translated: CASSLALAGVAGELFF.

This clone was detected a few times. The chain employs TRBV19 and TRBJ2-1, with TRBD1 matching 8 bases. CDR1 and CDR2 (germline): LNHDA, SQIVND (reference sequence). The CDR3 runs 16 residues. J gave up 2 bases and V 1 base, and 4 bases lay outside the gene matches. This chain's CDR3 is CASSIGTGITYNEQFF. The DNA for the CDR3 is TGTGCCAGTAGTATAGGGACAGGGATAACCTACAATGAGCAGTTCTTC.